This passage covers 23 T cell receptor beta chains from one sample sequenced in a study of beta chain features in type 1 diabetes. The sequenced template was cDNA made from the entire isolated RNA. The repertoire was sequenced with immunoSEQ multiplex PCR; TCRdb's copy has only in-frame clones and lacks some. The table shows 970,000 or so clones, with 17% occurring only once. Sequencing was done on a sample of naive CD4+ T cells from blood. The receptors stem from a woman younger than 30 in good health.

Only a few counts were recorded for this clone. The rearrangement uses TRBV28 and TRBJ2-7, with TRBD1 matching over 10 bases. With V trimmed by 6 bases and J by 2 bases, 10 bases remained unmatched. The CDR3 is 16 amino acids. Germline lookup yields CDR1 MDHEN and CDR2 SYDVKM. The CDR3 protein is CASSALGTGAPYEQYF. The CDR3 DNA reads TGTGCCAGCAGCGCCCTAGGGACAGGGGCCCCCTACGAGCAGTACTTC. Full variable domain (outside the CDR3, taken from reference TRBV28 and TRBJ2-7): DVKVTQSSRYLVKRTGEKVFLECVQDMDHENMFWYRQDPGLGLRLIYFSYDVKMKEKGDIPEGYSVSREKKERFSLILESASTNQTSMYLCASSALGTGAPYEQYFGPGTRLTVT.

This clone turned up a few times. The chain carries TRBV6-1 and TRBJ2-3; D tentatively reads TRBD1 or TRBD2 (6 bases each). The CDR3 consists of 13 residues. V was trimmed by 7 bases and J by 3 bases, leaving 11 bases between them. The germline CDR1 and CDR2 sequences are MNHNS and SASEGT. The CDR3 nucleotides are TGTGCCAGCACAGGGGCGGGAACAGATACGCAGTATTTT. It codes for CASTGAGTDTQYF.

There are a few counts of this clone. J is TRBJ2-7 and V is TRBV7-2, with D possibly TRBD2 on 5 matching bases. The CDR3 is 16 amino acids. Germline V gene lookup returns CDR1 SGHTA and CDR2 FQGNSA. V was clipped by 1 base and J by 3 bases, with 16 bases between them. As DNA, the CDR3 is TGTGCCAGCAGCTTAGGGGCTAGCCCTTCCTTCTACGAGCAGTACTTC. The encoded protein is CASSLGASPSFYEQYF.

The rearrangement links TRBV6-5 to TRBJ1-1, with D unclear. Germline assignment: CDR1 MNHEY and CDR2 SVGAGI. V was shortened by 3 bases and J by 0 bases, with 11 bases between the two germline ends. The CDR3 consists of 15 residues. The CDR3 loop is CASSYFGRMNTEAFF. In nucleotides, the CDR3 is TGTGCCAGCAGTTATTTCGGACGGATGAACACTGAAGCTTTCTTT.

This chain joins TRBV28 and TRBJ2-7; D is undetermined. CDR1 and CDR2 from the germline V gene are MDHEN and SYDVKM. Trimming pared 2 bases from V and 2 bases from J, leaving 4 bases between. CDR3 length equals 12 residues. In DNA form, the CDR3 reads TGTGCCAGCAGTTTACAACCCTACGAGCAGTACTTC. It specifies CASSLQPYEQYF.

V is TRBV9 and J is TRBJ2-1, with D possibly being TRBD1 or TRBD2 (5 bases each). V was trimmed by 0 bases and J by 2 bases, leaving 9 bases between them. The CDR3 consists of 15 residues. Germline lookup yields CDR1 SGDLS and CDR2 YYNGEE. CDR3 sequence (DNA): TGTGCCAGCAGCGTAGCCAGGGACCCCTACAATGAGCAGTTCTTC. This sequence encodes CASSVARDPYNEQFF.

The chain joins TRBV7-2 to TRBJ2-7; TRBD1 agrees at 7 bases. The CDR3 length is 13 residues. V shed 5 bases, J shed 7 bases, and the junction held 8 bases outside the gene matches. Germline V CDR1 and CDR2: SGHTA, FQGNSA. CDR3 protein: CASSLRTGREQYF. For the CDR3, the DNA is TGTGCCAGCAGCCTACGGACAGGCAGGGAGCAGTACTTC.

The J gene is TRBJ2-2, the V gene TRBV10-3; D unresolved. Germline values: CDR1 ENHRY, CDR2 SYGVKD. V was trimmed by 3 bases and J by 1 base, leaving 12 bases between them. CDR3 size: 16 residues. CDR3 region: CAISEGIGRNTGELFF. The DNA for the CDR3 is TGTGCCATCAGTGAAGGAATCGGGCGGAACACCGGGGAGCTGTTTTTT.

The chain couples TRBV6-9 to TRBJ2-7; 8 positions agree with TRBD2. Germline V gives CDR1 MNHGY, CDR2 SVAAGI. V lost 0 bases to trimming and J lost 3 bases; unmatched junction nucleotides: 4. The CDR3 has 15 residues. Written as DNA, the CDR3 is TGTGCCAGCAGTTATTCAAGAACTAGCGGCTACGAGCAGTACTTC. Residues: CASSYSRTSGYEQYF.

The count of this clone is one. V usage is TRBV28 and J usage is TRBJ2-7; D remains ambiguous. The CDR3 spans 15 residues. The germline gives CDR1 MDHEN, CDR2 SYDVKM. Trimming pared 3 bases from V and 0 bases from J, leaving 12 bases between. The CDR3 loop reads CASSFRDRSSYEQYF. DNA for the CDR3: TGTGCCAGCAGTTTCCGCGACCGTAGCTCCTACGAGCAGTACTTC. Filled out from reference TRBV28 and TRBJ2-7, the complete variable domain reads DVKVTQSSRYLVKRTGEKVFLECVQDMDHENMFWYRQDPGLGLRLIYFSYDVKMKEKGDIPEGYSVSREKKERFSLILESASTNQTSMYLCASSFRDRSSYEQYFGPGTRLTVT.

For the CDR3, the DNA is TGCGCCAGCAGCCAAGGGAGGGGGAGCCTATACGAGCAGTACTTC. This gives the protein CASSQGRGSLYEQYF. The V and J genes are TRBV4-3 and TRBJ2-7; D is possibly TRBD1 or TRBD2 (6 bases each). The V gene's germline CDR1 is LGHNA and CDR2 YSLEER. This CDR3 comprises 15 residues. V was cut by 1 base and J by 4 bases, with 14 bases left in between.

This chain joins TRBV6-1 and TRBJ1-5; D not resolved. Germline V CDR1 and CDR2: MNHNS, SASEGT. CDR3 length: 16 amino acids. Trimming left V 4 bases short and J 5 bases short, with 18 bases between. The CDR3 nucleotides read TGTGCCAGCAGTGTCAAGCGCTACTTTGCAGATCAGCCCCAGCATTTT. Translating gives CASSVKRYFADQPQHF.

A few counts support this clone. Distinct nucleotide sequences in the sample also encode this CDR3. This chain connects TRBV18 to TRBJ2-7; D unclear. Trimming shortened V by 0 bases and J by 5 bases, and 5 bases separated the two germline ends. This CDR3 contains 12 residues. Germline assignment: CDR1 KGHSH and CDR2 LQKENI. CDR3 bases: TGTGCCAGCTCACCACCAGGTCACGAGCAGTACTTC. Protein sequence: CASSPPGHEQYF.

This clone was picked up a small number of times. This chain connects TRBV7-2 to TRBJ2-1; 8 positions agree with TRBD2. Germline V gene data show CDR1 as SGHTA and CDR2 as FQGNSA. This CDR3 region has 19 residues. Trimming cost V 5 bases and J 0 bases; bases outside gene matches: 15. In DNA, the CDR3 is TGTGCCAGCAGCCCCTCCGGGACTAGTTTCCTGAGCTCCTACAATGAGCAGTTCTTC. Amino acids: CASSPSGTSFLSSYNEQFF. Together with reference TRBV7-2 and TRBJ2-1, the CDR3 gives the full variable domain: GAGVSQSPSNKVTEKGKDVELRCDPISGHTALYWYRQSLGQGLEFLIYFQGNSAPDKSGLPSDRFSAERTGGSVSTLTIQRTQQEDSAVYLCASSPSGTSFLSSYNEQFFGPGTRLTVL.

The chain links TRBV2 to TRBJ1-1; tentatively, D is TRBD1 (5 bases). There are 15 residues in the CDR3. Trimming pared 4 bases from V and 1 base from J, leaving 13 bases between. CDR1 and CDR2 (germline): SNHLY, FYNNEI. The CDR3 region is CASSGQGEGNTEAFF. DNA for the CDR3: TGTGCCAGCAGTGGGCAGGGTGAAGGGAACACTGAAGCTTTCTTT.

This clone was recorded a few times. The chain combines TRBV9 with TRBJ2-7; D might be TRBD2 (6 bases). V was trimmed by 4 bases and J by 2 bases, leaving 19 bases between them. CDR1 is SGDLS, CDR2 YYNGEE, per germline. The CDR3 loop spans 16 amino acids. The DNA of the CDR3 is TGTGCCAGCAGCCTCGGAGGGGATCCCCAGGCCTACGAGCAGTACTTC. It is translated as CASSLGGDPQAYEQYF. The entire variable domain, with the rest obtained from reference TRBV9 and TRBJ2-7, is as follows: DSGVTQTPKHLITATGQRVTLRCSPRSGDLSVYWYQQSLDQGLQFLIQYYNGEERAKGNILERFSAQQFPDLHSELNLSSLELGDSALYFCASSLGGDPQAYEQYFGPGTRLTVT.

The table lists this clone with a few counts. Other DNA sequences within the sample encode an identical CDR3. The genes are TRBV5-1 and TRBJ1-1; D is perhaps TRBD1 (5 bases). Per the germline V gene, CDR1 is SGHRS and CDR2 is YFSETQ. The CDR3 is 14 amino acids. The V gene lost 0 bases and the J gene lost 2 bases, with 8 bases spanning the gap. The CDR3 is CASSLGGFNTEAFF. CDR3 DNA: TGCGCCAGCAGCTTGGGGGGGTTTAACACTGAAGCTTTCTTT.

The chain is built from TRBV19 and TRBJ1-2; 10 nucleotides match TRBD1. Germline V gives CDR1 LNHDA, CDR2 SQIVND (reference sequence). CDR3 size: 15 residues. V shed 1 base and J 7 bases; nucleotides not matched to a gene: 6. CDR3 in amino acids: CASSIGQGASSGYTF. DNA for the CDR3: TGTGCCAGTAGTATAGGACAGGGGGCGAGTTCTGGCTACACCTTC. Looking up the rest from reference TRBV19 and TRBJ1-2 gives the full variable domain: DGGITQSPKYLFRKEGQNVTLSCEQNLNHDAMYWYRQDPGQGLRLIYYSQIVNDFQKGDIAEGYSVSREKKESFPLTVTSAQKNPTAFYLCASSIGQGASSGYTFGSGTRLTVV.

The J gene is TRBJ2-3, the V gene TRBV4-3; tentatively, D is TRBD2 (5 bases). The V end was cut by 3 bases, the J end by 0 bases, with 16 bases between. The CDR3 consists of 17 residues. Germline V CDR1 and CDR2: LGHNA, YSLEER. The CDR3 is CASSQRPGVVSTDTQYF. DNA of the CDR3: TGCGCCAGCAGCCAGAGGCCCGGGGTGGTTAGCACAGATACGCAGTATTTT.

This chain uses TRBV7-9 with TRBJ2-5; TRBD1 aligns across 8 bases. CDR1 and CDR2 (germline): SEHNR, FQNEAQ (reference sequence). The V segment lost 1 base and the J segment 5 bases; nucleotides outside the gene matches: 9. This CDR3 spans 16 amino acids. CDR3 sequence: CASSLVPQGDRETQYF. The CDR3 DNA sequence: TGTGCCAGCAGCTTAGTCCCCCAGGGGGACAGGGAGACCCAGTACTTC.

This clone was seen only a few times. The chain has TRBV18 and TRBJ2-7; D remains ambiguous. Germline V gene sequence: CDR1 KGHSH, CDR2 LQKENI. V was clipped by 2 bases and J by 5 bases, with 10 bases between them. The CDR3 has 13 amino acids. CDR3 protein: CASSPNPWDEQYF. The CDR3 DNA reads as TGTGCCAGCTCACCAAACCCCTGGGACGAGCAGTACTTC.

The V and J genes are TRBV28 and TRBJ2-7, with D tentatively TRBD1 (5 bases). This CDR3 region has 16 residues. Germline CDR1 MDHEN, CDR2 SYDVKM. Between the trimmed V and J ends, which lost 3 bases and 3 bases, there was a span of 18 bases. This CDR3 reads CASSFPRTPLHYEQYF. The CDR3 nucleotides read TGTGCCAGCAGTTTCCCCAGGACACCCTTACACTACGAGCAGTACTTC.

The chain has TRBV4-2 and TRBJ1-2; a possible D gene is TRBD1 (5 bases). The CDR3 runs to 17 residues. V lost 3 bases and J 8 bases, leaving 25 bases between the germline ends. Per the germline V gene, CDR1 is LGHNA and CDR2 is YNFKEQ. CDR3 sequence (DNA): TGTGCCAGCAGCCAGGGGACTGAAGCCCTTAAGTTCGGAGGCTACACCTTC. This translates into CASSQGTEALKFGGYTF.